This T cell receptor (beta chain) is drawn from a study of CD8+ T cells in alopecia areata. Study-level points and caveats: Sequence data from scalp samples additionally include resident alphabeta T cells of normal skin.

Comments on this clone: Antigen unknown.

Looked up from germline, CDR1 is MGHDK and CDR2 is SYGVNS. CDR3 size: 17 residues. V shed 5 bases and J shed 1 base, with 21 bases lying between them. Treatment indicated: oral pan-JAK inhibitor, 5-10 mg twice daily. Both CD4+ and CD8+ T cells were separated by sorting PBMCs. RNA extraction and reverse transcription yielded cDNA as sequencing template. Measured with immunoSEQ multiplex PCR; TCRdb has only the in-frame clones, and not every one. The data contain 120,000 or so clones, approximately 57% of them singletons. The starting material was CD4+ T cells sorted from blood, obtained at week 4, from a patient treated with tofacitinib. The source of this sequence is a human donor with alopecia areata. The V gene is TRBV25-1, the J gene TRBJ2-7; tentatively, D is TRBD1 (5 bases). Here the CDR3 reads CASSPAPDSTISYEQYF. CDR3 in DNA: TGTGCCAGCAGTCCAGCCCCCGACAGTACGATTTCCTACGAGCAGTACTTC.